Following are 29 T cell receptor beta chains from one sample sequenced in a study of early T cells in non-severe SARS-CoV-2 infection. TCRdb re-derived calls from the 5' RACE reads in MiXCR, one entry per CDR3 protein. The sample records some 46,000 distinct CDR3 sequences, about 9.3% being singletons. Sequencing was done on a sample of whole blood. The receptors shown here come from an adult who was a healthcare worker with PCR-confirmed SARS-CoV-2 infection or an uninfected control (not recorded which).

For the CDR3, the DNA is TGTGCCAGCATTAGGACAGGGGAGTACGAGCAGTACTTC. It encodes CASIRTGEYEQYF. The chain employs TRBV25-1 and TRBJ2-7; TRBD1 matches at 9 bases. V gave up 7 bases and J gave up 4 bases; unmatched junction bases: 5. Germline assignment: CDR1 MGHDK and CDR2 SYGVNS. CDR3 length equals 13 residues.

V is TRBV12-3 or TRBV12-4 and J is TRBJ2-5; TRBD2 is a possible D gene (5 bases). With 1 base removed from V and 5 bases from J, the gap between germline ends came to 8 bases. The CDR3 has 13 amino acids. The CDR3 is CASSLERAETQYF. As DNA, the CDR3 is TGTGCCAGCAGTTTAGAGAGGGCGGAGACCCAGTACTTC.

The chain is built from TRBV6-6 and TRBJ2-5, with 7 positions matching TRBD1. CDR1 and CDR2 (germline): MNHNY, SVGAGI (reference sequence). J lost 4 bases, V lost 6 bases, and 8 bases had no gene match. The CDR3 extends over 14 amino acids. CDR3 DNA: TGTGCCAGCAGCGAGACAGGGAGTAGAGAGACCCAGTACTTC. Translating it yields CASSETGSRETQYF.

V is TRBV7-8 and J is TRBJ2-7; 10 positions agree with TRBD1. J was trimmed by 4 bases and V by 3 bases; bases with no gene match: 6. Germline V lookup: CDR1 SGHVS, CDR2 FQNEAQ. The CDR3 covers 15 residues. CDR3 DNA: TGTGCCAGCAGCTTCACCGGGACAGGGGCTTACGAGCAGTACTTC. Its protein product is CASSFTGTGAYEQYF.

This chain connects TRBV5-1 to TRBJ2-7; TRBD2 aligns across 7 bases. Trimming at V came to 0 bases and at J to 5 bases, leaving 2 bases not matched to a gene. Germline assignment: CDR1 SGHRS and CDR2 YFSETQ. There are 13 residues in the CDR3. The CDR3 DNA reads as TGCGCCAGCAGCTTGGCTCTAGCGGACGAGCAGTACTTC. Translated, it gives CASSLALADEQYF.

In this sample, this clonotype turned up many times. The chain carries TRBV7-9 and TRBJ2-1, with no clear D. V was trimmed by 1 base and J by 8 bases, leaving 15 bases between them. CDR1 and CDR2 from the germline V gene are SEHNR and FQNEAQ (reference sequence). This CDR3 comprises 15 residues. DNA of the CDR3: TGTGCCAGCAGCTTAGATACCATCGGTCCGGATGAGCAGTTCTTC. As protein: CASSLDTIGPDEQFF.

This clonotype was seen ten or more times. This sequence joins TRBV29-1 and TRBJ2-7; 8 positions agree with TRBD1. The CDR3 is made up of 13 amino acids. The germline gives CDR1 SQVTM, CDR2 ANQGSEA. J gave up 1 base and V 4 bases, and 3 bases lay outside the gene matches. CDR3 sequence reads: CSVADRVSYEQYF. CDR3 nucleotides: TGCAGCGTTGCGGACAGGGTATCCTACGAGCAGTACTTC.

This clonotype was seen repeatedly, ten times or more. This chain uses TRBV6-6 with TRBJ2-2; TRBD2 agrees at 9 bases. J gave up 8 bases and V 3 bases, and 10 bases lay outside the gene matches. Per the germline V gene, CDR1 is MNHNY and CDR2 is SVGAGI (reference sequence). This CDR3 has 16 residues. CDR3 in DNA: TGTGCCAGCAGTTATCGCACTAGCGGGTTCAGAGGGGAGCTGTTTTTT. It is translated as CASSYRTSGFRGELFF.

Only a few counts were recorded for this clonotype. The chain uses TRBV4-2 and TRBJ2-1, with TRBD2 matching over 10 bases. The CDR3 sequence is 21 residues long. Germline values: CDR1 LGHNA, CDR2 YNFKEQ. V shed 0 bases, J shed 1 base, and the junction held 15 bases outside the gene matches. The CDR3 coding sequence is TGTGCCAGCAGCCAAGATCTCCCGCCTAGCGGGAGATGGGGATCCTACAATGAGCAGTTCTTC. This translates into CASSQDLPPSGRWGSYNEQFF.

This clonotype was counted only a few times. The rearrangement uses TRBV18 and TRBJ1-4; D ambiguous. The V end was cut by 2 bases, the J end by 2 bases, with 6 bases between. Germline V gene sequence: CDR1 KGHSH, CDR2 LQKENI. The CDR3 runs to 14 residues. The chain's CDR3 is CASSPGRTNEKLFF. In nucleotides, the CDR3 is TGTGCCAGCTCACCAGGACGGACTAATGAAAAACTGTTTTTT.

The table lists this clonotype with a few counts. The chain uses TRBV7-7 and TRBJ2-1; D unresolved. This CDR3 is built from 13 residues. The ends were cut back, 2 bases at V and 9 bases at J, with 11 bases in the middle. Germline V gene sequence: CDR1 SSHAT, CDR2 FNYEAQ (reference sequence). The CDR3 DNA reads as TGTGCCAGCAGCTTATCCCGCATGAGTGAGCAGTTCTTC. Residues: CASSLSRMSEQFF.

The sample holds many counts of this clonotype. The gene calls are TRBV20-1 and TRBJ2-3, with 12 bases that match TRBD2. The CDR3 has 15 residues. Germline trimming cut 3 bases from V and 4 bases from J; bases unmatched to any gene: 5. The germline gives CDR1 DFQATT, CDR2 SNEGSKA (reference sequence). CDR3: CSARTSGSRSDTQYF. The DNA of the CDR3 is TGCAGTGCTAGGACTAGCGGGAGTCGGTCAGATACGCAGTATTTT.

In this sample, this clonotype turned up many times. The chain employs TRBV9 and TRBJ2-1; D call uncertain. This CDR3 is built from 13 residues. V was trimmed by 1 base and J by 6 bases, leaving 8 bases between them. Germline CDR1 SGDLS, CDR2 YYNGEE. In DNA, the CDR3 is TGTGCCAGCAGCGTACCACTTGTCAATGAGCAGTTCTTC. Encoded protein: CASSVPLVNEQFF.

This clonotype occurred many times. This chain links TRBV3-1 with TRBJ2-3, with D unresolved. The germline V gene encodes CDR1 LGHDT and CDR2 YNNKEL (reference sequence). V lost 0 bases and J lost 1, with 11 bases in between. This CDR3 is built from 16 residues. Here the CDR3 reads CASSQELGYGTDTQYF. The CDR3 DNA follows: TGTGCCAGCAGCCAAGAGTTGGGTTACGGCACAGATACGCAGTATTTT.

This clonotype was observed at least ten times. The V call is TRBV20-1, the J call TRBJ1-1; the D gene is possibly TRBD1 (6 bases). In germline, CDR1 is DFQATT, CDR2 SNEGSKA (reference sequence). The CDR3 loop spans 13 amino acids. Deletions cut 5 bases from V and 4 bases from J, with 14 bases between. In DNA, the CDR3 is TGCAGTGCTTACCCAGCAGGGGTCACTGAAGCTTTCTTT. Amino acid sequence: CSAYPAGVTEAFF.

This clonotype appeared many times. The rearrangement uses TRBV12-3 or TRBV12-4 and TRBJ2-1; 9 bases match TRBD2. V shed 5 bases and J 2 bases; nucleotides not matched to a gene: 13. The CDR3 sequence is 18 residues long. CDR3 in amino acids: CASSTSGWTTSAYNEQFF. The CDR3 DNA reads as TGTGCCAGCAGTACTAGCGGGTGGACCACCTCAGCCTACAATGAGCAGTTCTTC.

This clonotype was detected ten times or more. The DNA of the CDR3 is TGTGCCGGGAAGACCCCGGGGGGCAATGAGCAGTTCTTC. This encodes CAGKTPGGNEQFF. V usage is TRBV30 and J usage is TRBJ2-1; 7 nucleotides agree with TRBD2. With 8 bases clipped from V and 6 bases from J, the junction kept 10 bases outside the gene matches. This CDR3 spans 13 amino acids. The germline V gene encodes CDR1 GTSNPN and CDR2 SVGIG (reference sequence).

The rearrangement links TRBV6-2 or TRBV6-3 to TRBJ2-5; a weak D match, TRBD2 (6 bases). Germline V gene sequence: CDR1 MNHEY, CDR2 SVGEGT. The V and J ends lost 4 bases and 8 bases respectively, with 11 bases between them. CDR3 size: 12 residues. The DNA of the CDR3 is TGTGCCAGCAGTTCACCTAGCGTAACCCAGTACTTC. Protein sequence: CASSSPSVTQYF.

This clonotype has only a few counts. J is TRBJ1-1 and V is TRBV20-1; D not resolved. There are 14 residues in the CDR3. V was clipped by 8 bases and J by 0 bases, with 16 bases between them. Germline loops: CDR1 DFQATT, CDR2 SNEGSKA (reference sequence). Here the CDR3 DNA reads TGCAGTTCACCTTGGCGGACGGTGAACACTGAAGCTTTCTTT. This sequence encodes CSSPWRTVNTEAFF.

By share, this clonotype ranks as medium-sized. The chain couples TRBV5-6 to TRBJ1-1; D not resolved. Germline values: CDR1 SGHDT, CDR2 YYEEEE. The V gene lost 3 bases and the J gene lost 4 bases, with 16 bases spanning the gap. The CDR3 is 15 residues long. CDR3 sequence reads: CASSSRATWGTEAFF. The CDR3 region has the DNA TGTGCCAGCAGCTCAAGGGCCACCTGGGGCACTGAAGCTTTCTTT.

This clonotype has a count of ten or more. The gene calls are TRBV12-3 or TRBV12-4 and TRBJ1-1, with a possible D match to TRBD1 (6 bases). CDR3 length: 14 amino acids. V gave up 3 bases and J gave up 4 bases, with 12 bases separating them. The DNA of the CDR3 is TGTGCCAGCAGTTTGGAGGGGGTGATCACTGAAGCTTTCTTT. Its protein product is CASSLEGVITEAFF.

This clonotype occurred many times. The chain uses TRBV6-2 or TRBV6-3 and TRBJ2-5, with 7 nucleotides matching TRBD1. V trimming: 8 bases; J trimming: 3 bases; junction bases outside the gene matches: 6. This CDR3 is 13 amino acids long. CDR1 is MNHEY and CDR2 is SVGEGT in the germline V gene. CDR3 nucleotides: TGTGCCAGCCTCGGGCAGGGGGAAGAGACCCAGTACTTC. Its translation is CASLGQGEETQYF.

The chain employs TRBV12-3 or TRBV12-4 and TRBJ1-5; unclear D gene. CDR3 length: 12 residues. V gave up 7 bases and J gave up 4 bases, with 8 bases separating them. The CDR3 loop is CASTAGNQPQHF. The CDR3 bases are TGTGCCAGCACCGCGGGGAATCAGCCCCAGCATTTT.

J is TRBJ2-7 and V is TRBV7-9, with 7 bases identical to TRBD2. Germline V gene sequence: CDR1 SEHNR, CDR2 FQNEAQ (reference sequence). V dropped 7 bases and J dropped 1; count of bases not matched to a gene: 4. CDR3 size: 13 residues. CDR3 loop: CASKPSGSYEQYF. CDR3 DNA: TGTGCCAGCAAGCCTAGCGGTTCCTACGAGCAGTACTTC.

There are many counts of this clonotype. V usage is TRBV30 and J usage is TRBJ2-7; TRBD1 agrees at 9 bases. The CDR3 consists of 13 residues. Per the germline V gene, CDR1 is GTSNPN and CDR2 is SVGIG (reference sequence). Trimming removed 3 bases from V and 3 bases from J; junction bases left unmatched: 3. For the CDR3, the DNA is TGTGCCTGGAGAAAGACAGGGGGCTACGAGCAGTACTTC. Translated, it gives CAWRKTGGYEQYF.

The chain combines TRBV20-1 with TRBJ2-7; TRBD2 is a possible D gene (5 bases). The CDR3 covers 14 residues. Germline V lookup: CDR1 DFQATT, CDR2 SNEGSKA (reference sequence). With 0 bases removed from V and 2 bases from J, the gap between germline ends came to 11 bases. Here the CDR3 reads CSAREVRGPYEQYF. CDR3 bases: TGCAGTGCTAGAGAGGTTAGAGGGCCCTACGAGCAGTACTTC.

This clonotype was observed many times. The CDR3, as DNA: TGTGCCAGTAGTGCTTTGCAGGGGATGAATAGCAATCAGCCCCAGCATTTT. This gives the protein CASSALQGMNSNQPQHF. The chain links TRBV19 to TRBJ1-5; tentative D call: TRBD1 (6 bases). In germline, CDR1 is LNHDA, CDR2 SQIVND (reference sequence). The V end lost 5 bases, the J end lost 0 bases, and 17 bases lay between the germline ends. The CDR3 contains 17 residues.

This chain joins TRBV19 and TRBJ2-1; 9 positions agree with TRBD2. The CDR3 consists of 16 residues. V shed 3 bases and J 9 bases; nucleotides not matched to a gene: 12. CDR1 and CDR2 from the germline V gene are LNHDA and SQIVND (reference sequence). The DNA for the CDR3 is TGTGCCAGTAGTATTTGGCCTAGCGGGGCGCTCGGTGAGCAGTTCTTC. Protein: CASSIWPSGALGEQFF.

This clonotype occurred many times. The chain recombines TRBV4-3 with TRBJ2-4, with D possibly TRBD1 on 6 matching bases. Germline lookup yields CDR1 LGHNA and CDR2 YSLEER. CDR3 length: 17 residues. V was shortened by 0 bases and J by 0 bases, with 12 bases between the two germline ends. In nucleotides, the CDR3 is TGCGCCAGCAGCCAAGATCCCGGACAGCCAGCCAAAAACATTCAGTACTTC. Protein sequence: CASSQDPGQPAKNIQYF.